This T cell receptor (beta chain) was sequenced in a study of blood T cell repertoires in COVID-19. Study as a whole: Acute and convalescent COVID-19 samples came from the United States, Italy and Spain. PBMCs, B-cell-depleted T cells, or T cells were the source of the cDNA or gDNA that made up the material.

Original processing notes: By means of reference gene primer amplification, nucleated cell counts were estimated. Assay: immunoSEQ multiplex PCR; the TCRdb copy retains only in-frame clones and omits some. The V and J calls and clone size were taken over from that table, and D and trimming were inferred from the DNA. The sample lists more than 200,000 clones; 70% to 90% were seen once. There are 16 residues in the CDR3. The V end was cut by 0 bases, the J end by 2 bases, with 12 bases between. Germline values: CDR1 LNHDA, CDR2 SQIVND (reference sequence). The sequenced material came from peripheral blood. J is TRBJ2-3 and V is TRBV19; possible D gene TRBD2, 5 bases. The clonotype was recovered from a man aged 30-40 years with active or convalescent COVID-19. The CDR3 DNA is TGTGCCAGTAGTATAGATCAGGCTAGCCCCACAGATACGCAGTATTTT. Protein sequence: CASSIDQASPTDTQYF.